This TCR beta chain was sequenced in a study of blood T cells in healthy people across ages. The study's findings and limits: Naive T cell percentage strongly correlated with TCR beta diversity. As age increased, TCR beta diversity per million T cells fell in a roughly linear fashion.

Donor samples were obtained from healthy Caucasian individuals from Russia, aged roughly 6 to 90. Germline V gives CDR1 DFQATT, CDR2 SNEGSKA (reference sequence). The trim removed 3 bases at V and 5 bases at J, leaving 9 bases unmatched. This CDR3 spans 15 amino acids. Through a sample-barcoded 5' primer and a J-beta primer mix, a second PCR was run for roughly 7 to 12 cycles. TCRdb redid the calling of the 5' RACE reads with MiXCR, one entry per CDR3 protein. The top ten hold 10% to 12% of the sample, which has some 1.6 million distinct CDR3 sequences, about 35% seen once. As concerns this clonotype: Antigen unknown.

The sequence derives from a woman under 40 in good health. The sample taken for sequencing was blood. The V gene is TRBV20-1, the J gene TRBJ2-5; 10 bases match TRBD1. The CDR3 nucleotides read TGCAGTGCTAGGGCCCCGGGACAGGGGCTGGAGACCCAGTACTTC. Its protein product is CSARAPGQGLETQYF.